Below, one T cell receptor (beta chain) is given with its context. The antigen is not known. The data are from a study of cytomegalovirus exposure and HLA in healthy donors. Points from the study as a whole: The productive fraction for most TCR beta V segments was about 87% or about 30% in an earlier analysis.

In the PCR, 60 Vbeta and 13 Jbeta primers were used. The protocol was immunoSEQ multiplex PCR, while the TCRdb copy is restricted to in-frame clones and leaves out a portion. Found here are fewer than 250,000 clones, about 82% of them singletons; the top ten hold around 3%. V lost 0 bases, J lost 7 bases, and 5 bases stayed unmatched. CDR1 and CDR2 from the germline V gene are MGHRA and YSYEKL. This CDR3 comprises 15 residues. The chain joins TRBV4-1 to TRBJ1-5; 8 bases match TRBD1. The TCR was taken from a man aged 25 to 40 in good health and CMV-seronegative. The material sequenced was PBMCs. CDR3: CASSQDETGVQPQHF. DNA of the CDR3: TGCGCCAGCAGCCAAGATGAGACAGGGGTACAGCCCCAGCATTTT.